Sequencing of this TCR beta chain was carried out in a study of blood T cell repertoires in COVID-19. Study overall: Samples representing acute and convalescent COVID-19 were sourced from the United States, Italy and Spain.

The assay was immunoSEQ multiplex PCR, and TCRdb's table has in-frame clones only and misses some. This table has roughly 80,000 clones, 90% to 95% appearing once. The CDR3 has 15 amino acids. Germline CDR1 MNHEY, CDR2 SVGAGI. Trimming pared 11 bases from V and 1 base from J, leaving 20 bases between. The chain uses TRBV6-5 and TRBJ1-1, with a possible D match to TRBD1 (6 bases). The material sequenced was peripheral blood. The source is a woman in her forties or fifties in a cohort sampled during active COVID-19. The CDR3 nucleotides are TGTGCCTCCCAGGCGGGGGGCCTAGGGAACACTGAAGCTTTCTTT. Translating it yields CASQAGGLGNTEAFF.